The 25 T cell receptor beta chains below were found in one sample sequenced in a study of cytomegalovirus exposure and HLA in healthy donors. The PCR employed 60 Vbeta primers together with 13 Jbeta primers. The protocol was immunoSEQ multiplex PCR, while the TCRdb copy is restricted to in-frame clones and leaves out a portion. This sample contains 60,000 to 85,000 clones. The sample was PBMCs. The receptors come from a man aged 50-60 years in good health and CMV-seropositive.

J is TRBJ2-3 and V is TRBV6-5; D may be TRBD2 (6 bases). V lost 10 bases, J lost 6 bases, and 11 bases lay in between. There are 11 residues in the CDR3. Germline CDR1 MNHEY, CDR2 SVGAGI. CDR3 in DNA: TGTGCCACCCTCCGGGGGGATACGCAGTATTTT. This codes for CATLRGDTQYF.

This sequence joins TRBV30 and TRBJ1-1, with a tentative D call TRBD1 (6 bases). This CDR3 comprises 12 residues. V gave up 3 bases and J gave up 4 bases, with 9 bases separating them. The germline V gene has CDR1 GTSNPN and CDR2 SVGIG (reference sequence). CDR3 DNA sequence: TGTGCCTGGAGGAAGACAGGCACTGAAGCTTTCTTT. This translates into CAWRKTGTEAFF.

The V and J genes are TRBV7-3 and TRBJ2-3; 13 bases map to TRBD2. The germline V gene has CDR1 SGHTA and CDR2 FQGTGA. The CDR3 runs to 17 residues. With V trimmed by 5 bases and J by 1 base, 6 bases remained unmatched. In DNA form, the CDR3 reads TGTGCCAGCAGCCCTATGGGGACTAGCGGGGGCACAGATACGCAGTATTTT. Amino acid sequence: CASSPMGTSGGTDTQYF. The whole variable domain, remainder taken from reference TRBV7-3 and TRBJ2-3, is GAGVSQTPSNKVTEKGKYVELRCDPISGHTALYWYRQSLGQGPEFLIYFQGTGAADDSGLPNDRFFAVRPEGSVSTLKIQRTERGDSAVYLCASSPMGTSGGTDTQYFGPGTRLTVL.

The chain combines TRBV7-2 with TRBJ1-5; D is possibly TRBD1 (6 bases). Germline-derived CDR1 and CDR2 are SGHTA and FQGNSA. There are 17 residues in the CDR3. Trimming took 6 bases from V and 3 from J, leaving 21 bases between them. The CDR3 sequence: CASSFSPYREPNQPQHF. CDR3 nucleotides: TGTGCCAGCAGTTTCAGCCCCTACAGGGAGCCCAATCAGCCCCAGCATTTT.

The V and J genes are TRBV28 and TRBJ1-2; D is possibly TRBD1 (6 bases). The CDR3 is made up of 13 amino acids. The V and J ends lost 6 bases and 8 bases respectively, with 16 bases between them. CDR1 is MDHEN and CDR2 is SYDVKM in the germline V gene. DNA for the CDR3: TGTGCCAGCAGACACAGGACCCAGGGGGGCTACACCTTC. It yields the protein CASRHRTQGGYTF.

V gene TRBV28 combines with J gene TRBJ1-1, with TRBD1 matching 7 bases. Germline values: CDR1 MDHEN, CDR2 SYDVKM. This CDR3 has 14 residues. The V segment lost 4 bases and the J segment 5 bases; nucleotides outside the gene matches: 7. The CDR3 region is CASSSGGGRTEAFF. The CDR3 DNA reads TGTGCCAGCAGTTCAGGAGGGGGCCGGACTGAAGCTTTCTTT.

The chain carries TRBV6-5 and TRBJ1-2; D unresolved. This CDR3 contains 13 residues. V lost 4 bases, J lost 8 bases, and 14 bases lay in between. In germline, CDR1 is MNHEY, CDR2 SVGAGI. As DNA, the CDR3 is TGTGCCAGCAGTTCCGGAGCCACGAGGGGCTACACCTTC. This codes for CASSSGATRGYTF.

The chain couples TRBV5-1 to TRBJ2-7, with TRBD2 as a possible D gene (6 bases). The length of the CDR3 is 13 residues. Germline V gives CDR1 SGHRS, CDR2 YFSETQ. Trimming shortened V by 1 base and J by 6 bases, and 11 bases separated the two germline ends. The CDR3 DNA sequence: TGCGCCAGCAGCTTGACGGGAGACGTCGAGCAGTACTTC. It specifies CASSLTGDVEQYF.

The chain employs TRBV6-5 and TRBJ2-5, with D unclear. CDR1 is MNHEY, CDR2 SVGAGI, per germline. Between the trimmed V and J ends, which lost 0 bases and 1 base, there was a span of 12 bases. The CDR3 runs 16 residues. CDR3 loop: CASSYSLEAFQETQYF. The CDR3 DNA follows: TGTGCCAGCAGTTACTCTCTGGAAGCGTTCCAAGAGACCCAGTACTTC.

The J gene is TRBJ2-2, the V gene TRBV7-2; 7 bases are shared with TRBD2. CDR3 length: 15 residues. The V gene's germline CDR1 is SGHTA and CDR2 FQGNSA. V trimming: 5 bases; J trimming: 1 base; junction bases outside the gene matches: 4. CDR3 in DNA: TGTGCCAGCAGCCCTAGCGGAGGGAACACCGGGGAGCTGTTTTTT. Its translation is CASSPSGGNTGELFF.

The chain is built from TRBV5-6 and TRBJ2-7, with D possibly being TRBD2 (5 bases). This CDR3 has 12 residues. The germline V gene encodes CDR1 SGHDT and CDR2 YYEEEE. For the CDR3, the DNA is TGTGCCAGCAGCTCAGGTGCGGGCCCAAGTTTAGTC. Protein: CASSSGAGPSLV.

The CDR3 spells CASSLDRNYGYTF. CDR3 sequence (DNA): TGTGCCAGCAGCCTGGACAGGAACTATGGCTACACCTTC. V is TRBV5-7 and J is TRBJ1-2; 7 nucleotides match TRBD1. TRBV5-7 is an ORF, with its function uncertain. V was pared by 4 bases and J by 2 bases, with 2 bases of the junction left unmatched. The CDR3 is 13 amino acids.

The chain carries TRBV6-1 and TRBJ2-7, with TRBD1 as a possible D gene (6 bases). Germline V CDR1 and CDR2: MNHNS, SASEGT. Trimming took off 6 bases at V and 2 bases at J, with 14 bases between the two ends. CDR3 size: 14 residues. CDR3 loop: CASSESEGAYEQYV. CDR3 DNA: TGTGCCAGCAGCGAAAGCGAGGGGGCCTACGAGCAGTACGTC.

The CDR3 loop is CASSPGQGDYYGYTF. For the CDR3, the DNA is TGTGCCAGCTCACCCGGACAGGGGGACTACTATGGCTACACCTTC. The chain links TRBV18 to TRBJ1-2, with 10 bases lining up with TRBD1. V trimming: 3 bases; J trimming: 3 bases; junction bases outside the gene matches: 4. The length of the CDR3 is 15 residues. Looked up from germline, CDR1 is KGHSH and CDR2 is LQKENI.

The chain is built from TRBV28 and TRBJ1-1; possible D gene TRBD1, 6 bases. The germline V gene encodes CDR1 MDHEN and CDR2 SYDVKM. The CDR3 consists of 15 residues. V lost 7 bases, J lost 3 bases, and 18 bases lay in between. CDR3 residues: CASISISEGDTEAFF. In DNA form, the CDR3 reads TGTGCCAGCATAAGTATTAGTGAGGGGGACACTGAAGCTTTCTTT.

This chain joins TRBV5-1 and TRBJ2-6, with a possible D match to TRBD2 (6 bases). CDR1 SGHRS and CDR2 YFSETQ come from the germline V gene. The CDR3 runs to 15 residues. V gave up 6 bases and J gave up 0 bases, with 10 bases separating them. The chain's CDR3 is CASTPGSSGANVLTF. DNA for the CDR3: TGCGCCAGCACCCCCGGGAGCTCTGGGGCCAACGTCCTGACTTTC.

The V gene is TRBV18, the J gene TRBJ2-1; TRBD1 matches at 8 bases. The V segment lost 6 bases and the J segment 0 bases; nucleotides outside the gene matches: 7. CDR1 and CDR2 (germline): KGHSH, LQKENI. There are 16 residues in the CDR3. CDR3 coding DNA: TGTGCCAGCTCGAACTCAGACAGGGGCTCCTACAATGAGCAGTTCTTC. It translates to CASSNSDRGSYNEQFF.

The CDR3: CASSQDRRSYEQYF. Written as DNA, the CDR3 is TGTGCCAGTAGCCAGGACAGGCGGTCCTACGAGCAGTACTTC. The chain employs TRBV19 and TRBJ2-7; 7 bases align to TRBD1. The germline gives CDR1 LNHDA, CDR2 SQIVND (reference sequence). This CDR3 spans 14 amino acids. V lost 6 bases to trimming and J lost 1 base; unmatched junction nucleotides: 6. Based on the CDR3 plus reference TRBV19 and TRBJ2-7, the full variable domain is DGGITQSPKYLFRKEGQNVTLSCEQNLNHDAMYWYRQDPGQGLRLIYYSQIVNDFQKGDIAEGYSVSREKKESFPLTVTSAQKNPTAFYLCASSQDRRSYEQYFGPGTRLTVT.

The J gene is TRBJ1-3, the V gene TRBV5-1; D gene uncertain. Germline V lookup: CDR1 SGHRS, CDR2 YFSETQ. Trimming removed 1 base from V and 4 bases from J, with 12 bases in between. The CDR3 has 15 amino acids. This CDR3 reads CASSLSGGVGNTIYF. The CDR3 DNA reads as TGCGCCAGCAGCTTGAGCGGCGGGGTGGGAAACACCATATATTTT.

The chain carries TRBV10-3 and TRBJ1-1, with D perhaps matching TRBD1 (5 bases). V lost 5 bases and J lost 2, with 18 bases in between. The CDR3 has 16 residues. Germline assignment: CDR1 ENHRY and CDR2 SYGVKD. CDR3 region: CAISRGGGSPNTEAFF. The CDR3 nucleotides read TGTGCCATCAGTCGGGGGGGAGGCAGCCCCAACACTGAAGCTTTCTTT.

This chain links TRBV7-7 with TRBJ1-1; D call uncertain. The V end lost 5 bases, the J end lost 5 bases, and 18 bases lay between the germline ends. This CDR3 is 15 amino acids long. Germline CDR1 reads SSHAT; CDR2 reads FNYEAQ (reference sequence). CDR3 bases: TGTGCCAGCAGCCCAATCAATGAGGGAGGGACTGAAGCTTTCTTT. Its protein is CASSPINEGGTEAFF.

The rearrangement joins TRBV5-4 to TRBJ1-2, with D maybe TRBD1 (5 bases). Germline values: CDR1 SGHNT, CDR2 YYREEE (reference sequence). The CDR3 runs to 14 residues. V was shortened by 3 bases and J by 3 bases, with 12 bases between the two germline ends. In nucleotides, the CDR3 is TGTGCCAGCAGCTGGGCAGCCAGGGACTATGGCTACACCTTC. It is translated as CASSWAARDYGYTF.

The rearrangement joins TRBV9 to TRBJ2-1; D remains ambiguous. The CDR3 consists of 10 residues. Trimming left V 7 bases short and J 5 bases short, with 4 bases between. CDR1 SGDLS and CDR2 YYNGEE come from the germline V gene. The CDR3 reads CASGNNEQFF. As DNA, the CDR3 is TGTGCCAGCGGCAACAATGAGCAGTTCTTC.

The chain is built from TRBV27 and TRBJ2-7; a weak D match, TRBD1 (5 bases). CDR3 length: 14 residues. Germline V gives CDR1 MNHEY, CDR2 SMNVEV (reference sequence). Trimming pared 2 bases from V and 2 bases from J, leaving 10 bases between. The CDR3 sequence is CASSLLQGPYEQYF. CDR3 nucleotides: TGTGCCAGCAGTTTACTGCAGGGCCCCTACGAGCAGTACTTC.

V usage is TRBV9 and J usage is TRBJ1-2; perhaps TRBD1 as D (5 bases). This CDR3 is built from 16 residues. Per the germline V gene, CDR1 is SGDLS and CDR2 is YYNGEE. Between the trimmed V and J ends, which lost 4 bases and 2 bases, there was a span of 18 bases. This CDR3 is CASSTIPRKGNYGYTF. As DNA, the CDR3 is TGTGCCAGCAGCACGATCCCTCGAAAGGGGAACTATGGCTACACCTTC.